A single sample gave rise to the 29 T cell receptor beta chains below, sequenced in a study of identical twins. TCRdb reprocessed the 5' RACE reads with MiXCR, giving one entry per CDR3 protein. The sample holds about 470,000 distinct CDR3 sequences, approximately 24% seen once. These same records also appear under a second study, on T cells expressing NK-cell markers.

Sequencing was performed on CD4+ T cells sorted from blood. These receptor sequences come from a young woman in good health.

The chain has TRBV11-2 and TRBJ2-7, with D possibly TRBD2 on 5 matching bases. The CDR3 is 16 amino acids. CDR1 is SGHAT, CDR2 FQNNGV, per germline. Trimming took off 5 bases at V and 0 bases at J, with 17 bases between the two ends. This chain's CDR3 is CASSGPGVAFSYEQYF. The CDR3 nucleotides read TGTGCCAGCAGCGGGCCCGGGGTAGCCTTCTCCTACGAGCAGTACTTC. Filled out from reference TRBV11-2 and TRBJ2-7, the complete variable domain reads EAGVAQSPRYKIIEKRQSVAFWCNPISGHATLYWYQQILGQGPKLLIQFQNNGVVDDSQLPKDRFSAERLKGVDSTLKIQPAKLEDSAVYLCASSGPGVAFSYEQYFGPGTRLTVT.

The chain links TRBV12-3 or TRBV12-4 to TRBJ1-2; D is ambiguous. The CDR3 loop spans 14 amino acids. V was pared by 5 bases and J by 1 base, with 11 bases between. CDR3 amino acids: CASSPSPLNYGYTF. The CDR3 region has the DNA TGTGCCAGCAGTCCATCCCCTCTTAACTATGGCTACACCTTC.

The chain couples TRBV12-3 or TRBV12-4 to TRBJ2-1; 8 positions match TRBD2. CDR3 length: 16 amino acids. Trimming removed 6 bases from V and 3 bases from J; junction bases left unmatched: 10. As DNA, the CDR3 is TGTGCCAGCAGAAGCCAAGCGGGGGTTATCTACAATGAGCAGTTCTTC. Its translation: CASRSQAGVIYNEQFF.

J is TRBJ2-1 and V is TRBV7-2; 9 nucleotides agree with TRBD2. CDR1 and CDR2 (germline): SGHTA, FQGNSA. Losses at the gene ends were 5 bases for V and 2 bases for J; bases not matched to a gene: 4. The CDR3 runs 15 residues. The CDR3 spells CASSNSSGAYNEQFF. CDR3 sequence (DNA): TGTGCCAGCAGCAACTCTAGCGGGGCCTACAATGAGCAGTTCTTC.

V usage is TRBV15 and J usage is TRBJ2-3; no firm D call. This CDR3 comprises 13 residues. V lost 3 bases and J 2 bases, leaving 6 bases between the germline ends. Germline V lookup: CDR1 LNHNV, CDR2 YYDKDF (reference sequence). The CDR3 region has the DNA TGTGCCACCAGCAGCGATTACACAGATACGCAGTATTTT. The encoded protein is CATSSDYTDTQYF.

This rearrangement joins TRBV5-1 to TRBJ2-5; TRBD2 is a possible D gene (6 bases). CDR1 and CDR2 from the germline V gene are SGHRS and YFSETQ. V was pared by 1 base and J by 1 base, with 11 bases between. The CDR3 has 15 residues. The CDR3 DNA sequence: TGCGCCAGCAGCTTGAATGGGGGGTTCCAAGAGACCCAGTACTTC. It translates to CASSLNGGFQETQYF.

The sample holds a few counts of this clonotype. This chain uses TRBV20-1 with TRBJ1-2; 8 bases agree with TRBD1. V lost 5 bases to trimming and J lost 0 bases; unmatched junction nucleotides: 5. Germline V lookup: CDR1 DFQATT, CDR2 SNEGSKA (reference sequence). The CDR3 contains 14 residues. In nucleotides, the CDR3 is TGCAGTGCTCCCCAGGGGGCAGCTAACTATGGCTACACCTTC. Protein product: CSAPQGAANYGYTF.

The rearrangement uses TRBV10-3 and TRBJ2-3; a possible D gene is TRBD2 (6 bases). Germline values: CDR1 ENHRY, CDR2 SYGVKD. The CDR3 loop spans 14 amino acids. V lost 10 bases to trimming and J lost 1 base, with 15 bases between them. The CDR3 loop reads CATTPREGTDTQYF. The CDR3 bases are TGTGCCACCACCCCGAGGGAGGGCACAGATACGCAGTATTTT.

The rearrangement uses TRBV7-2 and TRBJ2-4, with D unclear. The CDR3 has 11 residues. V shed 2 bases and J shed 8 bases, with 4 bases lying between them. CDR1 and CDR2 (germline): SGHTA, FQGNSA. CDR3 loop: CASSLSYIQYF. Written as DNA, the CDR3 is TGTGCCAGCAGCTTAAGCTACATTCAGTACTTC.

This clonotype was seen more than once but under ten times. V is TRBV20-1 and J is TRBJ2-3; no clear D gene. Per germline, CDR1 DFQATT and CDR2 SNEGSKA (reference sequence). The CDR3 is made up of 12 amino acids. Deletions cut 6 bases from V and 6 bases from J, with 13 bases between. CDR3 nucleotides: TGCAGTGCGGCCCAACGTGGGGATACGCAGTATTTT. Protein sequence: CSAAQRGDTQYF.

This chain uses TRBV6-6 with TRBJ2-7; D perhaps matches TRBD1 (6 bases). There are 13 residues in the CDR3. Germline V gene sequence: CDR1 MNHNY, CDR2 SVGAGI (reference sequence). Trimming removed 5 bases at V and 2 bases at J, with 10 bases between. CDR3 DNA sequence: TGTGCCAGCAGTCGGACAGCCACCTACGAGCAGTACTTC. Protein product: CASSRTATYEQYF.

The chain employs TRBV10-3 and TRBJ2-7; D is unclear. Trimming stripped 10 bases from V and 7 bases from J, with 14 bases between. The CDR3 totals 11 residues. CDR1 ENHRY and CDR2 SYGVKD come from the germline V gene. The CDR3, as DNA: TGTGCCACCCAGTCGGCCACTGAGCAGTACTTC. Translation: CATQSATEQYF.

In DNA form, the CDR3 reads TGCGCCAGCAGCTTGGGACAGGGTAGGTTGGACACTGAAGCTTTCTTT. Translation: CASSLGQGRLDTEAFF. The V gene is TRBV5-1, the J gene TRBJ1-1, with 7 bases lining up with TRBD1. Germline-derived CDR1 and CDR2 are SGHRS and YFSETQ. Trimming took 0 bases from V and 3 from J; bases not matched to a gene: 8. CDR3 length: 16 amino acids. The full variable domain, in which reference TRBV5-1 and TRBJ1-1 provide the parts outside the CDR3, is KAGVTQTPRYLIKTRGQQVTLSCSPISGHRSVSWYQQTPGQGLQFLFEYFSETQRNKGNFPGRFSGRQFSNSRSEMNVSTLELGDSALYLCASSLGQGRLDTEAFFGQGTRLTVV.

The gene calls are TRBV6-5 and TRBJ2-7; 7 nucleotides match TRBD2. In germline, CDR1 is MNHEY, CDR2 SVGAGI. This CDR3 contains 15 residues. Unmatched junction bases numbered 3, after V lost 0 bases and J lost 1 base. The CDR3 DNA follows: TGTGCCAGCAGTTACTCAGGGAGGGTATCCTACGAGCAGTACTTC. Protein sequence: CASSYSGRVSYEQYF.

The chain has TRBV10-3 and TRBJ2-7; D tentatively fits TRBD1 or TRBD2 (5 bases each). The CDR3 extends over 11 amino acids. The germline CDR1 and CDR2 sequences are ENHRY and SYGVKD. The V gene lost 7 bases and the J gene lost 7 bases, with 11 bases spanning the gap. The CDR3 is CAITGDGEQYF. DNA of the CDR3: TGTGCCATCACCGGGGACGGGGAGCAGTACTTC.

The V and J genes are TRBV4-1 and TRBJ1-1; tentatively, D is TRBD1 (5 bases). The CDR3 contains 14 residues. V was clipped by 1 base and J by 5 bases, with 11 bases between them. Germline CDR1 MGHRA, CDR2 YSYEKL. CDR3: CASSQGGAWTEAFF. CDR3 nucleotides: TGCGCCAGCAGCCAAGGTGGGGCATGGACTGAAGCTTTCTTT.

J is TRBJ2-1 and V is TRBV9, with D maybe TRBD2 (6 bases). Germline CDR1 SGDLS, CDR2 YYNGEE. The CDR3 has 16 residues. Between the trimmed V and J ends, which lost 0 bases and 2 bases, there was a span of 12 bases. The CDR3 loop is CASSVGIGSPYNEQFF. DNA for the CDR3: TGTGCCAGCAGCGTAGGGATCGGGAGCCCCTACAATGAGCAGTTCTTC.

This clonotype was counted between two and nine times. The chain has TRBV9 and TRBJ1-1, with TRBD1 as a possible D gene (5 bases). Trimming pared 2 bases from V and 7 bases from J, leaving 12 bases between. This CDR3 is built from 13 residues. Germline assignment: CDR1 SGDLS and CDR2 YYNGEE. CDR3 loop: CASSVEGKGEAFF. The CDR3 bases are TGTGCCAGCAGCGTGGAGGGGAAGGGTGAAGCTTTCTTT.

This chain links TRBV7-2 with TRBJ2-1; 11 nucleotides line up with TRBD2. The CDR3 is 16 residues long. Germline V gene sequence: CDR1 SGHTA, CDR2 FQGNSA. The V segment lost 4 bases and the J segment 2 bases; nucleotides outside the gene matches: 4. CDR3 nucleotides: TGTGCCAGCAGCTCCCCGGGACTAGCGGCCTACAATGAGCAGTTCTTC. This translates into CASSSPGLAAYNEQFF.

This clonotype was counted many times. The chain couples TRBV5-1 to TRBJ2-1, with a possible D match to TRBD1 (6 bases). CDR1 and CDR2 (germline): SGHRS, YFSETQ. The CDR3 covers 15 residues. With 3 bases removed from V and 0 bases from J, the gap between germline ends came to 10 bases. CDR3 bases: TGCGCCAGCAGCTGGACAGAGAGCTCCTACAATGAGCAGTTCTTC. This gives the protein CASSWTESSYNEQFF.

This chain uses TRBV2 with TRBJ2-1; D gene ambiguous. The germline CDR1 and CDR2 sequences are SNHLY and FYNNEI. The CDR3 totals 14 residues. Trimming cost V 3 bases and J 5 bases, with 11 bases left between them. The CDR3 spells CASSDLVADNEQFF. The CDR3 bases are TGTGCCAGCAGTGATTTGGTGGCAGACAATGAGCAGTTCTTC.

The rearrangement links TRBV9 to TRBJ2-1, with D perhaps matching TRBD2 (7 bases). The germline V gene encodes CDR1 SGDLS and CDR2 YYNGEE. Trimming removed 4 bases from V and 2 bases from J, with 16 bases in between. The CDR3 length is 16 residues. The CDR3 coding sequence is TGTGCCAGCAGCCCTAGGTCGGGGGGCCCCTACAATGAGCAGTTCTTC. This translates into CASSPRSGGPYNEQFF.

This clonotype was detected a few times. The J gene is TRBJ2-7, the V gene TRBV5-1, with D maybe TRBD1 (6 bases). The V gene lost 6 bases and the J gene lost 2 bases, with 12 bases spanning the gap. The germline gives CDR1 SGHRS, CDR2 YFSETQ. This CDR3 is 13 amino acids long. This chain's CDR3 is CASKQGTPYEQYF. The CDR3 nucleotides are TGCGCCAGCAAACAGGGAACCCCCTACGAGCAGTACTTC. The variable domain in full, completed from reference TRBV5-1 and TRBJ2-7, reads KAGVTQTPRYLIKTRGQQVTLSCSPISGHRSVSWYQQTPGQGLQFLFEYFSETQRNKGNFPGRFSGRQFSNSRSEMNVSTLELGDSALYLCASKQGTPYEQYFGPGTRLTVT.

The V call is TRBV20-1, the J call TRBJ2-1; D may be TRBD1 (5 bases). This CDR3 region has 13 residues. Germline CDR1 reads DFQATT; CDR2 reads SNEGSKA (reference sequence). Trimming took 3 bases from V and 7 from J, leaving 13 bases between them. In DNA, the CDR3 is TGCAGTGCTAGTGGGGCTAATAAAAATGAGCAGTTCTTC. It codes for CSASGANKNEQFF.

This sequence joins TRBV18 and TRBJ2-7, with 9 bases aligning to TRBD1. The CDR3 covers 16 residues. V trimming: 6 bases; J trimming: 5 bases; junction bases outside the gene matches: 14. Germline assignment: CDR1 KGHSH and CDR2 LQKENI. DNA of the CDR3: TGTGCCAGCTCTGTGACATCCGGGACAGGGACAAACGAGCAGTACTTC. Protein product: CASSVTSGTGTNEQYF.

V and J are TRBV6-2 or TRBV6-3 and TRBJ1-1, with D hard to call. Germline V gene sequence: CDR1 MNHEY, CDR2 SVGEGT. Trimming took off 0 bases at V and 4 bases at J, with 12 bases between the two ends. The CDR3 extends over 15 amino acids. CDR3 in DNA: TGTGCCAGCAGTTACTCGGGCTGGGAACCCACTGAAGCTTTCTTT. This sequence encodes CASSYSGWEPTEAFF.

The chain employs TRBV7-3 and TRBJ2-1; no clear D gene. Germline lookup yields CDR1 SGHTA and CDR2 FQGTGA. The length of the CDR3 is 14 residues. The V end lost 1 base, the J end lost 15 bases, and 19 bases lay between the germline ends. The CDR3 loop reads CASSLSPDSPGPFF. Written as DNA, the CDR3 is TGTGCCAGCAGCTTAAGCCCGGATTCCCCGGGTCCGTTCTTC.

This clonotype was seen a handful of times. The chain links TRBV20-1 to TRBJ2-1; 7 bases map to TRBD2. Germline CDR1 is DFQATT and CDR2 is SNEGSKA (reference sequence). The CDR3 runs to 15 residues. The ends lost 3 bases at V and 3 bases at J; junction bases unmatched: 8. The CDR3 region is CSARGVRENYNEQFF. The CDR3 nucleotides read TGCAGTGCTAGGGGCGTGCGGGAGAACTACAATGAGCAGTTCTTC.

This clonotype was detected a few times. The chain uses TRBV20-1 and TRBJ1-1; D is ambiguous. This CDR3 region has 11 residues. Trimming removed 6 bases from V and 4 bases from J, with 9 bases in between. Per the germline V gene, CDR1 is DFQATT and CDR2 is SNEGSKA (reference sequence). The CDR3 reads CSATSATEAFF. CDR3 nucleotide sequence: TGCAGTGCCACCTCGGCCACTGAAGCTTTCTTT.